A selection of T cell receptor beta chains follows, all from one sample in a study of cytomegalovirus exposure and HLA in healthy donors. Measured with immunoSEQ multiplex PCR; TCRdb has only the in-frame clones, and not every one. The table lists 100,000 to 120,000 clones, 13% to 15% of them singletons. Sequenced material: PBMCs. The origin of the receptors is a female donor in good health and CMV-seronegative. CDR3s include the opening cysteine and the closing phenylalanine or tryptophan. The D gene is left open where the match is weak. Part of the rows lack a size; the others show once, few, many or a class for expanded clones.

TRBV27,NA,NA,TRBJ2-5,CASRANRLNQETQYF,TGTGCCAGCAGAGCGAACAGGCTTAACCAAGAGACCCAGTACTTC
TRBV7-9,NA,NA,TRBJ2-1,CASTRNGSSYNEQFF,TGTGCCAGCACCCGAAATGGGAGTTCGTACAATGAGCAGTTCTTC
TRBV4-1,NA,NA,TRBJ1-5,CASSQGAGYPNQPQHF,TGCGCCAGCAGCCAAGGTGCGGGGTATCCCAATCAGCCCCAGCATTTT
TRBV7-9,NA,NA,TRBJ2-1,CASSGNRESGQFF,TGTGCCAGCAGCGGCAACAGGGAATCAGGGCAGTTCTTC
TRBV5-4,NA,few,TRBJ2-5,CASTMPSQGETQYF,TGTGCCAGCACCATGCCATCACAGGGTGAGACCCAGTACTTC
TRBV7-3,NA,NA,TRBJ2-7,CASSNDGSSPLYEQYF,TGTGCCAGCAGCAACGACGGGTCATCCCCCCTCTACGAGCAGTACTTC
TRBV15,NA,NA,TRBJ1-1,CATSRYGRNTEAFF,TGTGCCACCAGCAGGTACGGGAGGAACACTGAAGCTTTCTTT
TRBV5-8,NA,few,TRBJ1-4,CASSLGGATNEKLFF,TGTGCCAGCAGCCTTGGGGGGGCAACTAATGAAAAACTGTTTTTT
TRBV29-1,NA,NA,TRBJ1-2,CSVERGQFYGYTF,TGCAGCGTTGAGAGAGGACAGTTCTATGGCTACACCTTC
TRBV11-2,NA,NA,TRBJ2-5,CASSLGQTVDQETQYF,TGTGCCAGCAGCTTAGGTCAGACAGTCGATCAAGAGACCCAGTACTTC
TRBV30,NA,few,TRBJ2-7,CAWSVGLARSYEQYF,TGTGCCTGGAGTGTAGGGCTAGCGCGCTCCTACGAGCAGTACTTC
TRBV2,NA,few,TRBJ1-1,CASSLAAGLNTEAFF,TGTGCCAGCAGCCTAGCGGCGGGGCTGAACACTGAAGCTTTCTTT
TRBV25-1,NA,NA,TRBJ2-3,CASSKEVRTDTQYF,TGTGCCAGCAGCAAGGAGGTTCGCACAGATACGCAGTATTTT
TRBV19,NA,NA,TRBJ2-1,CASSIGDTEQFF,TGTGCCAGTAGTATAGGGGACACCGAGCAGTTCTTC
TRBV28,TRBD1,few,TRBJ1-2,CASSTGGDYGYTF,TGTGCCAGCAGCACAGGGGGAGACTATGGCTACACCTTC
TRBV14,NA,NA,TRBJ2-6,CASSQVGRSGANVLTF,TGTGCCAGCAGCCAAGTTGGGCGCTCTGGGGCCAACGTCCTGACTTTC
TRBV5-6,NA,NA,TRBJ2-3,CASSLVGTQYF,TGTGCCAGCAGCTTGGTTGGTACTCAGTATTTT
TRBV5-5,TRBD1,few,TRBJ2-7,CASSQQGSYEQYF,TGTGCCAGCAGCCAACAGGGGTCCTACGAGCAGTACTTC
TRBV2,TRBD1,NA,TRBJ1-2,CASRVSRGLGYGYTF,TGTGCCAGCAGAGTTAGCAGGGGGCTCGGCTATGGCTACACCTTC
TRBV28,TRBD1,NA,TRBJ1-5,CASSLAGQGAGQPQHF,TGTGCCAGCAGTTTAGCTGGACAGGGGGCAGGTCAGCCCCAGCATTTT
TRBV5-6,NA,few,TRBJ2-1,CASSPMGRPFNEQFF,TGTGCCAGCAGCCCTATGGGGCGGCCCTTCAATGAGCAGTTCTTC
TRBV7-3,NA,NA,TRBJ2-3,CASSPAGGQDTQYF,TGTGCCAGCAGCCCGGCTGGGGGACAAGATACGCAGTATTTT
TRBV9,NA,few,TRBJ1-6,CASSVAGRADSPLHF,TGTGCCAGCAGCGTAGCTGGCAGGGCGGATTCACCCCTCCACTTT
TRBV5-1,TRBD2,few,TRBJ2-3,CASSLGVSGGSTDTQYF,TGCGCCAGCAGCTTGGGGGTTAGCGGGGGTAGCACAGATACGCAGTATTTT
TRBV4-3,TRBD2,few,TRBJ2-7,CASSQSRLAADEQYF,TGCGCCAGCAGCCAATCCCGACTAGCGGCTGACGAGCAGTACTTC
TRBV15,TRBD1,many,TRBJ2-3,CATSRDRQGADTQYF,TGTGCCACCAGCAGAGATCGACAGGGGGCGGATACGCAGTATTTT
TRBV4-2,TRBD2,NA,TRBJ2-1,CASSQEPLAGESSYNEQFF,TGTGCCAGCAGCCAAGAGCCACTAGCGGGAGAAAGCTCCTACAATGAGCAGTTCTTC
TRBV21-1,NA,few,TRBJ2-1,CASSSRCSGGYNEQFF,TGTGCCAGCAGCTCCCGGTGTAGCGGGGGCTACAATGAGCAGTTCTTC
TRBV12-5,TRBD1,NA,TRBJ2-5,CASGRTGLGQETQYF,TGTGCTAGTGGTAGGACAGGTTTAGGCCAAGAGACCCAGTACTTC